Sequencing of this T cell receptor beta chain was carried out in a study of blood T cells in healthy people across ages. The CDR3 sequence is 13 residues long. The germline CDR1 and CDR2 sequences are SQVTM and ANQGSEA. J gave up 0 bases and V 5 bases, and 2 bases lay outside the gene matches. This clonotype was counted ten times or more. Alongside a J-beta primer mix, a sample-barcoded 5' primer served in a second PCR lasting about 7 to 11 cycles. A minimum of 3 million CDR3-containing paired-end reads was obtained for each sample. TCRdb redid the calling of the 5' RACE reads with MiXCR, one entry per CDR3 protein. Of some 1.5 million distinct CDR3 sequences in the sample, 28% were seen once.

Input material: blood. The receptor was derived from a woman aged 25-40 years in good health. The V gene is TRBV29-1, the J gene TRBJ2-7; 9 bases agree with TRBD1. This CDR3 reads CSVKQGASYEQYF. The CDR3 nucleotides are TGCAGCGTTAAACAGGGGGCCTCCTACGAGCAGTACTTC.